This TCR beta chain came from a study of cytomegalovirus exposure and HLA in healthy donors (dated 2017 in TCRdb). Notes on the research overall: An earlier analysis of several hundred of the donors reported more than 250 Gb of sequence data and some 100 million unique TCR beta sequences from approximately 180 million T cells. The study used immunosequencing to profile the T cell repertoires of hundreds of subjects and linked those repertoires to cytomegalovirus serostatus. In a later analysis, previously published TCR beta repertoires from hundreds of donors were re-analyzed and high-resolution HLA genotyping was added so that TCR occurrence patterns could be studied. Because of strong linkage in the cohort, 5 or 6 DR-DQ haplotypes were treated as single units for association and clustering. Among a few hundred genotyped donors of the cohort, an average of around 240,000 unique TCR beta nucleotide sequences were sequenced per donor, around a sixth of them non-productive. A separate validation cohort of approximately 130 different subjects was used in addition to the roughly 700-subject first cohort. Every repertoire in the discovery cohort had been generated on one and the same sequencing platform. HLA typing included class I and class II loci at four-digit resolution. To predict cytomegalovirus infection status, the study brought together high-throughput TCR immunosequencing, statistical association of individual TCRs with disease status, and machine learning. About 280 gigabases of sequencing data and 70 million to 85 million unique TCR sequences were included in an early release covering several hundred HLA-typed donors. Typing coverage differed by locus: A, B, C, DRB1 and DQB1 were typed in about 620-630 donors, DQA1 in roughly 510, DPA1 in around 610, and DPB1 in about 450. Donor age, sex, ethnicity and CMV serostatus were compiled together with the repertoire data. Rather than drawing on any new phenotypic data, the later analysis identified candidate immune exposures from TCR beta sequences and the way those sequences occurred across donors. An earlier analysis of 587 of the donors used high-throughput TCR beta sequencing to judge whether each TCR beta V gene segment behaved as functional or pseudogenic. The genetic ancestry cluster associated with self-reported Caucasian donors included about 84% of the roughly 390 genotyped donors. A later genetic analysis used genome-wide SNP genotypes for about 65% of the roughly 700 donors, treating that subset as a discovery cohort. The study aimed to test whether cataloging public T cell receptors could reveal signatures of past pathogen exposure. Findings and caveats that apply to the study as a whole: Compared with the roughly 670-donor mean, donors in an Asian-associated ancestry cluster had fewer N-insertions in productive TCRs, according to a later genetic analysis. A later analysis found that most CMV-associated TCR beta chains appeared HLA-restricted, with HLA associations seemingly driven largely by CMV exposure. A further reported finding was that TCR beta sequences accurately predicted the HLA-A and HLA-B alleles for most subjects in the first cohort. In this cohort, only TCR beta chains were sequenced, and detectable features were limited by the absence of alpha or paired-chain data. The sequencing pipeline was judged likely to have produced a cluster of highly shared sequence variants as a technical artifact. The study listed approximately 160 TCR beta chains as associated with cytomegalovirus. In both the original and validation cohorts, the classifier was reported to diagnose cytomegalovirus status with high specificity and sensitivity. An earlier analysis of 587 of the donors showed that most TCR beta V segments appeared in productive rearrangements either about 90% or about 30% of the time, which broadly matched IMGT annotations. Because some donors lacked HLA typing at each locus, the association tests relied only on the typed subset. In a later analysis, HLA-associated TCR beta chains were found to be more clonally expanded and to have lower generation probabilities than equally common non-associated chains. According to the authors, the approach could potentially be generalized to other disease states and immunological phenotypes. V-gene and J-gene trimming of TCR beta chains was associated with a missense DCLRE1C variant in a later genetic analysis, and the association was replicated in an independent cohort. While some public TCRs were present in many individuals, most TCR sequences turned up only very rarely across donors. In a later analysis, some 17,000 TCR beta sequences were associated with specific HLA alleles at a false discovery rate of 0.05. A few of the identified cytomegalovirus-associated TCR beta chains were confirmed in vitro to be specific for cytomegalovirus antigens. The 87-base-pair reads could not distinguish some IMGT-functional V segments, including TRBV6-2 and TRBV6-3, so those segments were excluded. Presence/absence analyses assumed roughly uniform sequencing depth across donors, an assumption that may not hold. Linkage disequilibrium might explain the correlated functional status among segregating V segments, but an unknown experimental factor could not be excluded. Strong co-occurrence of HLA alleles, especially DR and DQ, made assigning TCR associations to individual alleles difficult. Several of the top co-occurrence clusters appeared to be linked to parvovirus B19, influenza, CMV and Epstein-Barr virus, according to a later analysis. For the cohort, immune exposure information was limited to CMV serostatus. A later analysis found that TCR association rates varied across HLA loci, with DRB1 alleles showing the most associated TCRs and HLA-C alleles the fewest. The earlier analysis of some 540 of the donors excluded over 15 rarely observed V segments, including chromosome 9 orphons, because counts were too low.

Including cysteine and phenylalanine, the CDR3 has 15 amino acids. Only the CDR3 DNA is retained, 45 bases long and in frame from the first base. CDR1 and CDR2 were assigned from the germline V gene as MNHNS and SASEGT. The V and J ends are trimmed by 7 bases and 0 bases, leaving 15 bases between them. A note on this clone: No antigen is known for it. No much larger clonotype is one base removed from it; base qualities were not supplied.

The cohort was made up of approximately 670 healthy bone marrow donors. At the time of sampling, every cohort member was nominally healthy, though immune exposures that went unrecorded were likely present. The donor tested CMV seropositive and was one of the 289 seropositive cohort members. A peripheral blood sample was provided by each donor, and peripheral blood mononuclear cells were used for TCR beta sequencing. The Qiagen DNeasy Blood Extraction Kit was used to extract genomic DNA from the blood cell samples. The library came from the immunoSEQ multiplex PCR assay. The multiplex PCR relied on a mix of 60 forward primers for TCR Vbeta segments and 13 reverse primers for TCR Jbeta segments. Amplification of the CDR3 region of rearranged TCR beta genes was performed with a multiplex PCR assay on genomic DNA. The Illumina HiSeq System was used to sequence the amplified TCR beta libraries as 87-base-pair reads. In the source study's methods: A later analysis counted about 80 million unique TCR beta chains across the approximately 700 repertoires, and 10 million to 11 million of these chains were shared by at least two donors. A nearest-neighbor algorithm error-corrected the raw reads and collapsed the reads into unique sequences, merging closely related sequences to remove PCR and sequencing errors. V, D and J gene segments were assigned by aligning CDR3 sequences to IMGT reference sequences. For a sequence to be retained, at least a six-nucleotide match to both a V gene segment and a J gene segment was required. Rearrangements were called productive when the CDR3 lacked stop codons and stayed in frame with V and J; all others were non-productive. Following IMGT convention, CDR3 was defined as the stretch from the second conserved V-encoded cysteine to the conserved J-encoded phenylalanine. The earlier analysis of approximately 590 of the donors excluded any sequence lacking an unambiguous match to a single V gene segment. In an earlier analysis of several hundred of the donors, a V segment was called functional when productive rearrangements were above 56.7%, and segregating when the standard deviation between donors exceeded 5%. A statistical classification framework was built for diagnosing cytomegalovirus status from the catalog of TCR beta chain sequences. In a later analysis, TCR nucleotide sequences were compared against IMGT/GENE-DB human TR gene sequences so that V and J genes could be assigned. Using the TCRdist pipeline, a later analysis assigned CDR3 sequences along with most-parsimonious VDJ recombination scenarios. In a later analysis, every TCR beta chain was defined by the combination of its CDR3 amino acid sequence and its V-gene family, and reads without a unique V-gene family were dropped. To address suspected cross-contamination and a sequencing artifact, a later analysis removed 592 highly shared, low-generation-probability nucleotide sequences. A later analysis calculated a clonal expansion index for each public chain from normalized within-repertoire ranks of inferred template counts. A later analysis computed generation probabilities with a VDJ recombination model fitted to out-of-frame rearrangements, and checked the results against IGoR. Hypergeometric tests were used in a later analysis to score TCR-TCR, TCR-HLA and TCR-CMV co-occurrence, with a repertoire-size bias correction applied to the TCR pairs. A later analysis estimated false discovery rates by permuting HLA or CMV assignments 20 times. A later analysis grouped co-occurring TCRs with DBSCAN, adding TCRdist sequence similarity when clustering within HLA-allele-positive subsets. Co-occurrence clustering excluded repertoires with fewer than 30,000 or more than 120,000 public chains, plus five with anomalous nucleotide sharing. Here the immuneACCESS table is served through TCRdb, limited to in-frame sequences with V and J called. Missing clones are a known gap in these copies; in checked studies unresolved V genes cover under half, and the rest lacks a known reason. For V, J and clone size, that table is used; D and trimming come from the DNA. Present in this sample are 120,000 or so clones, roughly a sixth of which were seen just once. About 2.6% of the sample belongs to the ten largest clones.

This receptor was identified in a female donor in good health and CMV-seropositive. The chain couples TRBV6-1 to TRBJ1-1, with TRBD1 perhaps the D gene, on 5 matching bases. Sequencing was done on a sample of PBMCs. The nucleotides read TGTGCCAGCATACCCAGGGCTCCGATGAACACTGAAGCTTTCTTT. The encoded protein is CASIPRAPMNTEAFF.